The 9 T cell receptor beta chains below all came from one sample that was sequenced in a study of T cell responses to AZD1222 COVID-19 vaccine. Assay: immunoSEQ multiplex PCR; the TCRdb copy retains only in-frame clones and omits some. The repertoire has 95,000 to 150,000 clones, around 92% of them found once; the top ten carry about 4.8%. The specimen comprised peripheral blood, sampled on day 0 of AZD1222 vaccination. These TCRs come from an adult in good health.

The rearrangement links TRBV30 to TRBJ2-5, with D unclear. Germline-derived CDR1 and CDR2 are GTSNPN and SVGIG (reference sequence). This CDR3 is built from 13 residues. V lost 6 bases, J lost 1 base, and 12 bases lay in between. The CDR3 here is CACRRAVQETQYF. The CDR3 region has the DNA TGTGCCTGCAGAAGGGCGGTCCAAGAGACCCAGTACTTC.

The chain is built from TRBV25-1 and TRBJ1-6, with 10 bases matching TRBD1. CDR1 is MGHDK and CDR2 is SYGVNS in the germline V gene. The J segment lost 8 bases and the V segment lost 4 bases, leaving 5 bases of the junction unmatched. This CDR3 comprises 15 residues. CDR3 loop: CASSASGQGYSPLHF. The CDR3 coding sequence is TGTGCCAGCAGTGCCTCGGGACAGGGGTATTCACCCCTCCACTTT.

This sequence joins TRBV5-1 and TRBJ1-6; D ambiguous. Germline V gives CDR1 SGHRS, CDR2 YFSETQ. Trimming took 4 bases from V and 5 from J, leaving 13 bases between them. The CDR3 is 15 amino acids. The DNA for the CDR3 is TGCGCCAGCAGCCTCCGGCTCGGGGATAATTCACCCCTCCACTTT. It encodes CASSLRLGDNSPLHF.

The V gene is TRBV27, the J gene TRBJ2-1, with TRBD2 matching over 8 bases. With V trimmed by 6 bases and J by 0 bases, 10 bases remained unmatched. This CDR3 is 17 amino acids long. Germline CDR1 MNHEY, CDR2 SMNVEV (reference sequence). Here the CDR3 reads CASRPLAGESSYNEQFF. DNA for the CDR3: TGTGCCAGCAGACCTCTAGCGGGTGAGAGCTCCTACAATGAGCAGTTCTTC.

This chain connects TRBV5-8 to TRBJ1-2; 11 bases line up with TRBD1. The V gene end was trimmed by 4 bases and the J gene end by 0 bases; junction bases not matched to a gene: 5. The CDR3 covers 16 residues. Looked up from germline, CDR1 is SGHTS and CDR2 is YDEGEE. For the CDR3, the DNA is TGTGCCAGCAGCCGCCGGGACAGGGGGTCTAACTATGGCTACACCTTC. Translation gives CASSRRDRGSNYGYTF.

The V gene is TRBV27, the J gene TRBJ2-2, with no clear D. V was trimmed by 3 bases and J by 6 bases, leaving 14 bases between them. There are 15 residues in the CDR3. Germline assignment: CDR1 MNHEY and CDR2 SMNVEV (reference sequence). The CDR3 reads CASSFSSPAPGELFF. DNA of the CDR3: TGTGCCAGCAGTTTTTCCAGTCCTGCCCCCGGGGAGCTGTTTTTT.

The chain is built from TRBV19 and TRBJ1-5; D remains ambiguous. Germline V lookup: CDR1 LNHDA, CDR2 SQIVND (reference sequence). Trimming took 9 bases from V and 6 from J, leaving 15 bases between them. The CDR3 sequence is 13 residues long. The CDR3 nucleotides read TGTGCCAGCCGAGTGGGATTCGGTCAGCCCCAGCATTTT. This encodes CASRVGFGQPQHF.

This chain links TRBV7-9 with TRBJ2-7, with 7 bases matching TRBD2. J lost 0 bases, V lost 3 bases, and 11 bases had no gene match. Per germline, CDR1 SEHNR and CDR2 FQNEAQ (reference sequence). The CDR3 length is 17 residues. CDR3 residues: CASSFSAGETDSYEQYF. CDR3 DNA: TGTGCCAGCAGCTTTTCGGCGGGGGAGACGGACTCCTACGAGCAGTACTTC.

This chain joins TRBV5-1 and TRBJ1-4; 7 positions agree with TRBD1. The V gene end was trimmed by 4 bases and the J gene end by 6 bases; junction bases not matched to a gene: 9. Per the germline V gene, CDR1 is SGHRS and CDR2 is YFSETQ. The CDR3 runs to 15 residues. The CDR3 is CASSPSGDSYEKLFF. The DNA for the CDR3 is TGCGCCAGCAGCCCCTCGGGGGACAGCTATGAAAAACTGTTTTTT.